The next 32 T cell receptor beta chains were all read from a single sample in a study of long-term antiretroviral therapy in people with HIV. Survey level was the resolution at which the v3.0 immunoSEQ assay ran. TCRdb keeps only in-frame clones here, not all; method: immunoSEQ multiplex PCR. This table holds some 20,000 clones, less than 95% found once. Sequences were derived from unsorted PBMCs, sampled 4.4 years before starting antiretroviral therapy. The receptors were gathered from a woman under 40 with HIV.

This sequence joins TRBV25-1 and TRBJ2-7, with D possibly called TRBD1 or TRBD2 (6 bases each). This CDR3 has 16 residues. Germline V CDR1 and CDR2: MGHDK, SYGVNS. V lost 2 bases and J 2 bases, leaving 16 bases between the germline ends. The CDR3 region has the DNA TGTGCCAGCAGTGAACTCATGGTCGGGGGCACCTACGAGCAGTACTTC. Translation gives CASSELMVGGTYEQYF.

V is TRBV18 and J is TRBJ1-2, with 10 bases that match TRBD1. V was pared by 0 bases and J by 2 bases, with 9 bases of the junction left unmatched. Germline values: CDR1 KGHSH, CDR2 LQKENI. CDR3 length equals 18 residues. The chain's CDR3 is CASSPPVTGGFLNYGYTF. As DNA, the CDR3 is TGTGCCAGCTCACCACCCGTGACAGGGGGCTTTTTGAACTATGGCTACACCTTC.

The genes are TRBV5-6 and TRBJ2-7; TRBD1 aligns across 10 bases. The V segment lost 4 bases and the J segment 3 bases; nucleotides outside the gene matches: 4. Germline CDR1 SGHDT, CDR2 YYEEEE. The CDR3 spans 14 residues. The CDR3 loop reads CASSPGQGGYEQYF. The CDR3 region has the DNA TGTGCCAGCAGCCCCGGACAGGGGGGCTACGAGCAGTACTTC.

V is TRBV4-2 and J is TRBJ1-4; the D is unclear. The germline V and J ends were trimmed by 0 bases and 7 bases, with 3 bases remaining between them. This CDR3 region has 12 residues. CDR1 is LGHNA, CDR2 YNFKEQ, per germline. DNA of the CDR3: TGTGCCAGCAGCCAAGAGGCTGAAAAACTGTTTTTT. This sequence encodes CASSQEAEKLFF.

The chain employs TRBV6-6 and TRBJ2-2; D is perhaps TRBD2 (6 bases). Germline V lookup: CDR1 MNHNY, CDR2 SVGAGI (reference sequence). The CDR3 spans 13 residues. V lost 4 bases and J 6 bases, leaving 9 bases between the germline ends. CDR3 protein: CASSWPGAGELFF. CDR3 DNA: TGTGCCAGCAGTTGGCCGGGGGCCGGGGAGCTGTTTTTT.

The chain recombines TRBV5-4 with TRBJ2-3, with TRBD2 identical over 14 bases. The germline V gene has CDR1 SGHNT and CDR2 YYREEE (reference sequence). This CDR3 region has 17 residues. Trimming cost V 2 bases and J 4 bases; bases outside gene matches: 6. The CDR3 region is CASSFWGTSGGSDTQYF. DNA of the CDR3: TGTGCCAGCAGCTTTTGGGGGACTAGCGGGGGCTCAGATACGCAGTATTTT.

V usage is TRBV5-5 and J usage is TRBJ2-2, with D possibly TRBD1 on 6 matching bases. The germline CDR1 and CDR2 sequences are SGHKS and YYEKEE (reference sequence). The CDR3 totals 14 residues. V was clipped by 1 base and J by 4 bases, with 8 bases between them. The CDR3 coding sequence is TGTGCCAGCAGCTTGACAGGGCGCACCGGGGAGCTGTTTTTT. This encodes CASSLTGRTGELFF. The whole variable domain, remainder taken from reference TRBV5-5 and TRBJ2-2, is DAGVTQSPTHLIKTRGQQVTLRCSPISGHKSVSWYQQVLGQGPQFIFQYYEKEERGRGNFPDRFSARQFPNYSSELNVNALLLGDSALYLCASSLTGRTGELFFGEGSRLTVL.

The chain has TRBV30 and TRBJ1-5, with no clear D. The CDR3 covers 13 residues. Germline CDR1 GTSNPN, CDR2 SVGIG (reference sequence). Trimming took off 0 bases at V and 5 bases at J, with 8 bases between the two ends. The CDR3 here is CAWSVRGYQPQHF. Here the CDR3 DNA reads TGTGCCTGGAGTGTACGAGGATATCAGCCCCAGCATTTT.

CDR3 in DNA: TGTGCCAGTAGCGTGGACAGGTCAAGGGAGGAGACCCAGTACTTC. Protein: CASSVDRSREETQYF. The genes are TRBV19 and TRBJ2-5; the match to TRBD1 covers 7 bases. Trimming at V came to 6 bases and at J to 5 bases, leaving 12 bases not matched to a gene. Germline CDR1 and CDR2: LNHDA and SQIVND (reference sequence). The CDR3 loop spans 15 amino acids.

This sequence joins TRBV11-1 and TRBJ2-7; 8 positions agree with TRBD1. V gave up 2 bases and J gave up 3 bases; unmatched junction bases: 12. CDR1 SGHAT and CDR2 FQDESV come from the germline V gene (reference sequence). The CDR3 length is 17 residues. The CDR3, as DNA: TGTGCCAGCAGCTTAAAGCTGGGACAGGCCCTGGGCTACGAGCAGTACTTC. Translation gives CASSLKLGQALGYEQYF.

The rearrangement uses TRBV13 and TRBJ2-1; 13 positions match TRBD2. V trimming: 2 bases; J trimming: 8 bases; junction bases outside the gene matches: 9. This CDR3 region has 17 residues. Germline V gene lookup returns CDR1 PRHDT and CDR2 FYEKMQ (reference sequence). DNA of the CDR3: TGTGCCAGCAGCTTAAGAACTAGCGGGGGGGACGGGCATGAGCAGTTCTTC. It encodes CASSLRTSGGDGHEQFF.

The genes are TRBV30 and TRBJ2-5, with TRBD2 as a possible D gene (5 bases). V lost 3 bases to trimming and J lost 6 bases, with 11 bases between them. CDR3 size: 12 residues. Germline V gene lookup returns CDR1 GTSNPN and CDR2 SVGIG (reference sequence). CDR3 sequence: CAWRGGFQTQYF. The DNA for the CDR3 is TGTGCCTGGAGGGGCGGGTTTCAGACCCAGTACTTC. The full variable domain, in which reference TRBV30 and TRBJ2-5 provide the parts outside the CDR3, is SQTIHQWPATLVQPVGSPLSLECTVEGTSNPNLYWYRQAAGRGLQLLFYSVGIGQISSEVPQNLSASRPQDRQFILSSKKLLLSDSGFYLCAWRGGFQTQYFGPGTRLLVL.

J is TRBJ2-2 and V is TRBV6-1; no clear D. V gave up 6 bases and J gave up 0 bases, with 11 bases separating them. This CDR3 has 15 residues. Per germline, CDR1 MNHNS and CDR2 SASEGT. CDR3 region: CASSLLDANTGELFF. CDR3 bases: TGTGCCAGCAGCCTCCTTGACGCGAACACCGGGGAGCTGTTTTTT.

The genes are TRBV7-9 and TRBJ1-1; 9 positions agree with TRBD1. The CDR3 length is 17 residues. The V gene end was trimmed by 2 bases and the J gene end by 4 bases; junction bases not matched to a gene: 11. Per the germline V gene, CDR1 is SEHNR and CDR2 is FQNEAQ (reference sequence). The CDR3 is CASSLPSGTGTSTEAFF. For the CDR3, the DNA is TGTGCCAGCAGCTTACCCTCCGGGACAGGGACTAGCACTGAAGCTTTCTTT.

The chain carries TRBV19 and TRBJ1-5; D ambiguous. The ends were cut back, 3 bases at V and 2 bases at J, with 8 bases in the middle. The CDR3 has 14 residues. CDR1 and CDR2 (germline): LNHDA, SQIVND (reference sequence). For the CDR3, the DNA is TGTGCCAGTAGTATCGAGGGTGGCAATCAGCCCCAGCATTTT. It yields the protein CASSIEGGNQPQHF.

The CDR3 region has the DNA TGTGCCAGCAGCTTAGACAGGGGCAATCAGCCCCAGCATTTT. Translated: CASSLDRGNQPQHF. The chain links TRBV7-2 to TRBJ1-5; possible D gene TRBD1, 6 bases. Germline V gene sequence: CDR1 SGHTA, CDR2 FQGNSA. Trimming left V 1 base short and J 2 bases short, with 6 bases between. There are 14 residues in the CDR3.

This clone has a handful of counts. DNA of the CDR3: TGCGCCAGCAGTCCCGGGAAGACCTACGAGCAGTACTTC. Translated, it gives CASSPGKTYEQYF. V usage is TRBV10-1 and J usage is TRBJ2-7; maybe TRBD2 (5 bases). Per the germline V gene, CDR1 is WNHNN and CDR2 is SYGVQD (reference sequence). The V end was cut by 5 bases, the J end by 2 bases, with 10 bases between. The CDR3 totals 13 residues.

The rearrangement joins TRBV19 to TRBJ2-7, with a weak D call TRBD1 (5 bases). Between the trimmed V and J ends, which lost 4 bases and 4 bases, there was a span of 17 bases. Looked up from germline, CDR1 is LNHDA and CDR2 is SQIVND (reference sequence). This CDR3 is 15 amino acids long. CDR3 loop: CASSTPGRELYEQYF. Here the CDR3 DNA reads TGTGCCAGTAGTACCCCCGGCAGGGAACTATACGAGCAGTACTTC.

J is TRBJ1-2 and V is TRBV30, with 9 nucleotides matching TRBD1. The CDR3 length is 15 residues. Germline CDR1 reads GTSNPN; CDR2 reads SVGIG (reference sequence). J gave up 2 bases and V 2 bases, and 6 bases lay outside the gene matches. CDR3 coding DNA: TGTGCCTGGAGTAGACAGGGGGAAATCAACTATGGCTACACCTTC. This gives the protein CAWSRQGEINYGYTF.

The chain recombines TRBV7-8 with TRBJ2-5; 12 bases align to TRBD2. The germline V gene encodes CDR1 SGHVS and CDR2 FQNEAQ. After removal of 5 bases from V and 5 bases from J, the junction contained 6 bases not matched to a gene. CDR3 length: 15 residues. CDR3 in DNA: TGTGCCAGCAGCAACCTAGCGGGGGGGAGGGAGACCCAGTACTTC. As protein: CASSNLAGGRETQYF. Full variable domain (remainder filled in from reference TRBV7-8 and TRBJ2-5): GAGVSQSPRYKVAKRGQDVALRCDPISGHVSLFWYQQALGQGPEFLTYFQNEAQLDKSGLPSDRFFAERPEGSVSTLKIQRTQQEDSAVYLCASSNLAGGRETQYFGPGTRLLVL.

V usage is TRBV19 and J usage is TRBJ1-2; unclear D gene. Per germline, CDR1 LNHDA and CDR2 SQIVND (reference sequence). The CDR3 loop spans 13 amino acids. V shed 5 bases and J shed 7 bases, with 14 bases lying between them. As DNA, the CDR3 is TGTGCCAGTAGTCTACCAGAAAGGGTTGGCTACACCTTC. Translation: CASSLPERVGYTF.

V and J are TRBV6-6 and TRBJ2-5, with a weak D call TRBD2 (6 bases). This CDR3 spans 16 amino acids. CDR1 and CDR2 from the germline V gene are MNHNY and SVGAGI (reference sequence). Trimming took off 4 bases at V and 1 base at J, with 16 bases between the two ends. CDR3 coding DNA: TGTGCCAGCAGTTCCACCTTAGCGGTACTCCAAGAGACCCAGTACTTC. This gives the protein CASSSTLAVLQETQYF.

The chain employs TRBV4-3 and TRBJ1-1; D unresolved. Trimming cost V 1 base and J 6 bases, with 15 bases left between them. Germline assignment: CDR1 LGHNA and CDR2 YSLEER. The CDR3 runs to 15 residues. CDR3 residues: CASSQGWGVASEAFF. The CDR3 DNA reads TGCGCCAGCAGCCAAGGATGGGGAGTAGCCTCTGAAGCTTTCTTT.

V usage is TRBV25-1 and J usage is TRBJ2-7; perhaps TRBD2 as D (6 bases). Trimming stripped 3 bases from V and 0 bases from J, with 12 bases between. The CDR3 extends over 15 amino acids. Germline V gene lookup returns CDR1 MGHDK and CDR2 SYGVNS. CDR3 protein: CASSDAGPSSYEQYF. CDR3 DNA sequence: TGTGCCAGCAGTGACGCGGGACCCAGCTCCTACGAGCAGTACTTC.

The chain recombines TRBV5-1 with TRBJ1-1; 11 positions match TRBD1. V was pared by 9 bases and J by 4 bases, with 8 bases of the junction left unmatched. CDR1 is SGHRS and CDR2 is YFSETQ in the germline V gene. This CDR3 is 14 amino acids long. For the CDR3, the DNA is TGCGCCACCCAGCCAGGGACAGGGGGCACTGAAGCTTTCTTT. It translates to CATQPGTGGTEAFF.

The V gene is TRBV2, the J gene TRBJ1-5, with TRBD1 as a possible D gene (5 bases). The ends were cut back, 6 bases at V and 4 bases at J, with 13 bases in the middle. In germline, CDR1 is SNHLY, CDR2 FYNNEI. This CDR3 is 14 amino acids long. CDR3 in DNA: TGTGCCAGCAGCCCCGGGGGTAATAATCAGCCCCAGCATTTT. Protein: CASSPGGNNQPQHF.

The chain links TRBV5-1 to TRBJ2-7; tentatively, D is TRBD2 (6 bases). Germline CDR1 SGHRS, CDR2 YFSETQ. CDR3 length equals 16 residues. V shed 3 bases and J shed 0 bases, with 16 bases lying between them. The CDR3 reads CASSWSGGPSSYEQYF. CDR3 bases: TGCGCCAGCAGCTGGAGTGGAGGGCCTAGCTCCTACGAGCAGTACTTC.

CDR3 in amino acids: CASSLFSGTSGVSYNEQFF. DNA of the CDR3: TGTGCCAGCAGCTTATTCTCCGGGACTAGCGGGGTGTCCTACAATGAGCAGTTCTTC. This chain links TRBV7-2 with TRBJ2-1, with 13 nucleotides matching TRBD2. V lost 2 bases, J lost 1 base, and 8 bases stayed unmatched. This CDR3 contains 19 residues. Germline values: CDR1 SGHTA, CDR2 FQGNSA.

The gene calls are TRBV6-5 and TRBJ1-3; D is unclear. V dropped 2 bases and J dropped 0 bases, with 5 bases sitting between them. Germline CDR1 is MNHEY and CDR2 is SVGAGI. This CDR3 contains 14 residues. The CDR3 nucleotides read TGTGCCAGCAGTTACGCTATCTCTGGAAACACCATATATTTT. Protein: CASSYAISGNTIYF.

CDR3 DNA sequence: TGTGCCAGCAATAGACAGGGGGCGCGGATCTACGAGCAGTACTTC. It specifies CASNRQGARIYEQYF. The chain joins TRBV27 to TRBJ2-7; 10 bases match TRBD1. Germline V gives CDR1 MNHEY, CDR2 SMNVEV (reference sequence). The CDR3 length is 15 residues. V trimming: 7 bases; J trimming: 3 bases; junction bases outside the gene matches: 9.

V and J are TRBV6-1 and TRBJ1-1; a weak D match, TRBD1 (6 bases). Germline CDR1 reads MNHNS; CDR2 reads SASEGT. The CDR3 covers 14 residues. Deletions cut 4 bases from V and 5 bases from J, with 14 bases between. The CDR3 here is CASSVGGTLTEAFF. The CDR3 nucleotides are TGTGCCAGCAGTGTAGGGGGGACCCTTACTGAAGCTTTCTTT.

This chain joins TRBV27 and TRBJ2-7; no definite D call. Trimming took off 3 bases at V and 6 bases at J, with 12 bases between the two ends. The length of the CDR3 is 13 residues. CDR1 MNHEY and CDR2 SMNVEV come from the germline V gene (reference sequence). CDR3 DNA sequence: TGTGCCAGCAGTTTTGGGGTTTCGGCCGAGCAGTACTTC. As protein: CASSFGVSAEQYF.